This entry features one TCR beta chain sequence. Antigen: not known. The V gene lost 10 bases and the J gene lost 6 bases, with 7 bases spanning the gap. CDR3 size: 10 residues. Germline V CDR1 and CDR2: MNHNS, SASEGT. The data belong to a study of T-cell memory formation after mild COVID-19. 5'RACE with constant-segment primers built TCRalpha and TCRbeta cDNA libraries with UMIs. Via MiXCR, TCRdb re-called the 5' RACE reads, giving one row per CDR3 protein. The sample has roughly 560,000 distinct CDR3 sequences; about a fifth are singletons. General study results and limits: Cross-reactive memory seemingly joined, as some responding clones were found in pre-infection memory. Clones that shrank (day 15 to 85) were balanced CD4/CD8, whereas later expanders leaned CD4+.

The chain couples TRBV6-1 to TRBJ2-1; D gene ambiguous. Sequencing was done on a sample of PBMCs or a T cell subset sorted from them (not recorded which). The sequence was collected from an adult woman who had mild COVID-19 (a few samples of this study predate the infection). Cell type and time point are not known. DNA of the CDR3: TGTGCCACCCAGGCCAATGAGCAGTTCTTC. It specifies CATQANEQFF.